The 16 T cell receptor beta chains below come from one sample, sequenced in a study of breast tumors, draining lymph nodes, adjacent tissues listed by TCRdb under 2016. The lymph node samples were taken from the axillary draining lymph nodes of breast cancer patients. The protocol used for the library was multiplex PCR. Sequencing instrument: Illumina HiSeq 2000. TCRdb reprocessed the public reads (quality trimming at Q25 with fastp, clone calling with MiXCR) and kept in-frame beta chains. Each record represents a unique CDR3 protein, reported with the most common genes and DNA among its rows. For this sample the table gives around 120,000 distinct CDR3 sequences, of which just under 20% were detected only once. Jointly, the top ten make up roughly 4% of the sample. Input material: axillary lymph node tissue. The receptor set was obtained from a female donor with breast cancer. Some clones in this sample may be carry-over from other donors' samples.

This clonotype was recorded at least ten times. The V call is TRBV6-1, the J call TRBJ2-5; 12 nucleotides agree with TRBD2. The V gene's germline CDR1 is MNHNS and CDR2 SASEGT. The CDR3 spans 17 residues. V shed 4 bases and J 5 bases; nucleotides not matched to a gene: 11. CDR3 nucleotides: TGTGCCAGCAGTGGGTATGGGACTAGCGGGTCAAGGGAGACCCAGTACTTC. This sequence encodes CASSGYGTSGSRETQYF.

Points on this clonotype: The junction departs from the called germline gene at one end, perhaps through a read error. The chain employs TRBV18 and TRBJ2-5; no clear D. Germline V gene lookup returns CDR1 KGHSH and CDR2 LQKENI. The CDR3 contains 13 residues. CDR3 sequence: CASSPGLQEAQYF. CDR3 nucleotides: TGTGCCAGCTCACCAGGCCTACAAGAGGCCCAGTACTTC.

The gene calls are TRBV28 and TRBJ2-1; D is unclear. V was trimmed by 6 bases and J by 6 bases, leaving 6 bases between them. The CDR3 totals 11 residues. Germline lookup yields CDR1 MDHEN and CDR2 SYDVKM. The CDR3 sequence is CASRRTNEQFF. CDR3 nucleotides: TGTGCCAGCAGAAGAACCAATGAGCAGTTCTTC. Variable domain in full (rest from reference TRBV28 and TRBJ2-1): DVKVTQSSRYLVKRTGEKVFLECVQDMDHENMFWYRQDPGLGLRLIYFSYDVKMKEKGDIPEGYSVSREKKERFSLILESASTNQTSMYLCASRRTNEQFFGPGTRLTVL.

This clonotype was recorded many times. This chain links TRBV20-1 with TRBJ2-3; 13 bases fit TRBD2. Germline assignment: CDR1 DFQATT and CDR2 SNEGSKA (reference sequence). CDR3 length equals 16 residues. The V and J ends lost 5 bases and 4 bases, in that order; junction bases with no gene match: 9. For the CDR3, the DNA is TGCAGTGCTGAGGGACTAGCGGGATCCCTCCCAGATACGCAGTATTTT. It is translated as CSAEGLAGSLPDTQYF.

Only one count was recorded for this clonotype. This may be a read error: a much more frequent sequence differs by one nucleotide. The chain carries TRBV6-5 and TRBJ1-2; D remains unclear. Germline-derived CDR1 and CDR2 are MNHEY and SVGAGI. V lost 2 bases to trimming and J lost 3 bases, with 10 bases between them. The CDR3 covers 14 residues. CDR3 amino acids: CASSYSRTDYGYTF. The CDR3 bases are TGTGCCAGCAGTTACAGCAGGACGGACTATGGCTACACCTTC.

Remarks on this clonotype: A much larger clone differs from this one at a single base, so this may be a read error. The V call is TRBV3-1, the J call TRBJ2-7; the D is unclear. The ends were cut back, 0 bases at V and 8 bases at J, with 14 bases in the middle. This CDR3 is built from 14 residues. Germline V gene data show CDR1 as LGHDT and CDR2 as YNNKEL (reference sequence). The CDR3 nucleotides are TGTGCCAGCAGCCAAGACCGGTCCCTCCGGCAGCAGTACTTC. Translating gives CASSQDRSLRQQYF.

For this clonotype: This sequence may be a read error, since a much larger clone differs from it by one base. The chain couples TRBV11-2 to TRBJ2-1; TRBD2 matches at 13 bases. This CDR3 is built from 17 residues. Germline-derived CDR1 and CDR2 are SGHAT and FQNNGV. Here the CDR3 DNA reads TGTGCCATCAGCTCAGGACTAGCGGGAGTTAATAGGAATGAGCAGTTCTTC. Residues: CAISSGLAGVNRNEQFF.

The table lists this clonotype with many counts. The rearrangement joins TRBV20-1 to TRBJ1-5; no clear D. CDR3 length equals 12 residues. Germline V CDR1 and CDR2: DFQATT, SNEGSKA (reference sequence). V was clipped by 2 bases and J by 1 base, with 3 bases between them. CDR3 sequence (DNA): TGCAGTGCTAGACACAGCAATCAGCCCCAGCATTTT. The encoded protein is CSARHSNQPQHF.

The sample holds many counts of this clonotype. The V and J genes are TRBV27 and TRBJ2-7, with D possibly being TRBD1 (6 bases). This CDR3 spans 13 amino acids. Trimming pared 5 bases from V and 6 bases from J, leaving 14 bases between. Germline V gene data show CDR1 as MNHEY and CDR2 as SMNVEV (reference sequence). The CDR3 DNA reads TGTGCCAGCAGTCAACAGGGAATTGGCGAGCAGTACTTC. Its protein is CASSQQGIGEQYF.

The table lists this clonotype with a few counts. The chain links TRBV10-2 to TRBJ2-6; possibly TRBD1 for D (6 bases). CDR1 is WSHSY and CDR2 is SAAADI in the germline V gene. Trimming pared 5 bases from V and 1 base from J, leaving 9 bases between. This CDR3 has 15 residues. The CDR3 sequence: CASSSQGSGANVLTF. The DNA for the CDR3 is TGCGCCAGCAGTTCACAGGGTTCTGGGGCCAACGTCCTGACTTTC.

This clonotype has a count of ten or more. This chain uses TRBV20-1 with TRBJ2-5; no firm D call. V lost 5 bases and J 1 base, leaving 11 bases between the germline ends. Germline values: CDR1 DFQATT, CDR2 SNEGSKA (reference sequence). This CDR3 spans 13 amino acids. The CDR3 DNA reads TGCAGTGCTGGTGACAAACTCCAAGAGACCCAGTACTTC. Translated: CSAGDKLQETQYF.

This clonotype was observed a handful of times. The CDR3 sequence: CASRRGGAGGTDTQYF. CDR3 coding DNA: TGTGCCAGCAGGAGGGGGGGGGCAGGAGGCACAGATACGCAGTATTTT. The chain has TRBV2 and TRBJ2-3, with a possible D match to TRBD2 (7 bases). In germline, CDR1 is SNHLY, CDR2 FYNNEI. This CDR3 has 16 amino acids. V lost 6 bases and J lost 1, with 17 bases in between. Looking up the rest from reference TRBV2 and TRBJ2-3 gives the full variable domain: EPEVTQTPSHQVTQMGQEVILRCVPISNHLYFYWYRQILGQKVEFLVSFYNNEISEKSEIFDDQFSVERPDGSNFTLKIRSTKLEDSAMYFCASRRGGAGGTDTQYFGPGTRLTVL.

This clonotype came up a few times. An end of the junction does not agree with germline; a read error may underlie this. This sequence joins TRBV20-1 and TRBJ2-7; TRBD2 might be the D (5 bases). CDR1 is DFQATT and CDR2 is SNEGSKA in the germline V gene (reference sequence). The CDR3 runs to 17 residues. The CDR3 reads CSARDLLGIGSSYGQYF. CDR3 coding DNA: TGCAGTGCTAGAGATCTATTGGGGATAGGGAGCTCCTACGGGCAGTACTTC.

In its sample, this clonotype was seen many times. V and J are TRBV28 and TRBJ1-6; D uncertain. V lost 7 bases and J lost 6, with 7 bases in between. Looked up from germline, CDR1 is MDHEN and CDR2 is SYDVKM. The CDR3 contains 12 residues. Written as DNA, the CDR3 is TGTGCCAGCAAACCTTCTAATTCACCCCTCCACTTT. Encoded protein: CASKPSNSPLHF.

This clonotype appeared many times. The V and J genes are TRBV3-1 and TRBJ2-1; TRBD2 matches 7 bases. This CDR3 has 15 residues. J gave up 0 bases and V 5 bases, and 4 bases lay outside the gene matches. Germline lookup yields CDR1 LGHDT and CDR2 YNNKEL (reference sequence). The CDR3 loop is CASSTPGGSYNEQFF. The CDR3 nucleotides are TGTGCCAGCAGCACCCCGGGGGGCTCCTACAATGAGCAGTTCTTC.

Points on this clonotype: This sequence may be a read error, since a much larger clone differs from it by one base. The rearrangement uses TRBV11-2 and TRBJ1-2; D call uncertain. Germline assignment: CDR1 SGHAT and CDR2 FQNNGV. CDR3 length: 16 residues. V lost 3 bases and J 1 base, leaving 15 bases between the germline ends. The CDR3 DNA follows: TGTGCCAGCAGCTTTCCCCGACAAGTCTTTAACTATGGCTACACCTTC. Its protein is CASSFPRQVFNYGYTF.